This T cell receptor beta chain was identified during a study of T cell clonality in common variable immunodeficiency (dated by TCRdb to the mid-2010s). General study outcomes and caveats: Patient heterogeneity within the CVID cohort put limits on correlating repertoire features with clinical complications. TCRbeta clonality was higher in CVID subjects than in healthy controls (t-test p = 0.018), and the increase was most characteristic of about a third of subjects. Fewer deletions and N-nucleotide insertions were reportedly observed in CVID TCRbeta sequences, and highly modified clones with 13 or more V deletions were reportedly absent from CVID TCRbeta sequences. The authors noted that sequencing repertoires of T cell subpopulations would be needed to clarify what caused the increased clonality in CVID. Fewer TCRbeta clones were shared among CVID subjects than among healthy controls (p < 0.0001). Although equal DNA input was used, an average of about 80,000 unique sequences per sample was obtained for controls, compared with approximately 30,000 for CVID samples.

Most of the CVID patients and most of the healthy controls were of Caucasian heritage. Heparinized peripheral whole blood samples of about 5 to 8 ml were collected from each donor. TCRbeta CDR3 repertoires were sequenced from genomic DNA of adults with common variable immune deficiency (CVID) and healthy adult controls. The control group was made up of roughly 22 healthy adult volunteers (about ten male and some 12 female) whose ages ranged from about 20 to 70 years, with a mean age of roughly 33. Diluted blood was density-centrifuged over Hypaque 1077 or Ficoll-Paque to isolate peripheral blood mononuclear cells. Genomic DNA was extracted from unsorted mononuclear cells by Qiagen column purification or by a centrifugation-based method. This clone was recorded a few times. Which antigen it targets is not known. The read terminates 3 residues before the CDR3 end, so the remaining end is supplied by the germline J gene. Other DNA sequences in the sample encode the same CDR3.

For sequencing input, CVID and control samples contributed equivalent amounts of genomic DNA. For every sample, a 60 bp segment covering the rearranged TCRbeta CDR3 region was amplified and then sequenced. TCRbeta amplification used the immunoSEQ assay, a bias-corrected multiplex PCR with high-throughput sequencing. Regarding the original processing steps: Every unique nucleotide sequence was considered a clone and was annotated with V, D and J genes, copy number and frequency. Sequences were labeled productive if in frame, and non-productive if out of frame or containing stop codons. As previously described, Shannon's entropy was used to calculate clonality. The predicted amino acid sequences of productive clones were used to derive mean CDR3 Kyte-Doolittle hydropathy. Hierarchical clustering of scaled V gene usage was performed with the R hclust function using Manhattan distance and complete linkage. Sharing of clones by CDR3 amino acid sequence was evaluated through resampling of 12 repertoires per group over 100 rounds. The repertoires were searched for over 60 published EBV-specific TCRbeta sequences and roughly 250 published CMV-specific TCRbeta sequences. After two CVID samples that produced fewer than 10,000 sequences were dropped from the analysis, around 40 CVID repertoires remained. Held by TCRdb, this immuneACCESS table contains in-frame sequences only and omits some clones. Under half of the omission traces to an unresolved V gene where checked; the cause of the rest is unknown. The D gene and trimming were derived from the DNA, and the V and J assignments and clone size from that table. In this sample, about 44,000 clones appear, none counted once only. About 9.4% of the sample is in the top ten clones.

CDR1 and CDR2, looked up from the germline V gene, are SGHRS and YFSETQ. The CDR3 contains 18 residues, cysteine and phenylalanine counted. Of the CDR3's DNA, 45 bases were read; they are in frame from base 1. Trimming removed 0 bases from V and 3 bases from J; the gene matches leave 5 bases unexplained. The sequenced material came from peripheral blood mononuclear cells. The chain employs TRBV5-1 and TRBJ2-6, with 11 bases aligning to TRBD1. This sequence originates from a person between 18 and 75 years old in good health. The sequenced part of the CDR3 DNA is TGCGCCAGCAGCTTGGCCGGGACAGGGGGTGTTGGGGCCAACGTC. This is translated as CASSLAGTGGVGANV. The CDR3 reads in full as CASSLAGTGGVGANVLTF.